This T cell receptor beta chain originates from a study of blood T cell repertoires in COVID-19. Study-wide context: Acute and convalescent COVID-19 samples came from the United States, Italy and Spain. The analysed material was cDNA or gDNA that came from T cells, B-cell-depleted T cells, or PBMCs.

CDR3 length: 15 amino acids. The ends were cut back, 5 bases at V and 1 base at J, with 16 bases in the middle. Germline V CDR1 and CDR2: GTSNPN, SVGIG (reference sequence). As processed by the authors: Researchers report that nucleated cell counts were estimated from reference gene primer amplification. Measured with immunoSEQ multiplex PCR; TCRdb has only the in-frame clones, and not every one. Clone size and V and J calls were adopted from that table, with D and trimming inferred from the DNA. The sample contains some 370,000 clones, roughly nine tenths of which appear only once. The chain recombines TRBV30 with TRBJ2-3, with TRBD2 as a possible D gene (6 bases). Sequencing was carried out using peripheral blood. This TCR was recovered from a man aged 35 to 55 with acute or convalescent COVID-19. The CDR3 loop is CAWGPGVGGTDTQYF. CDR3 bases: TGTGCCTGGGGACCGGGGGTCGGGGGCACAGATACGCAGTATTTT.